A selection of T cell receptor beta chains follows, all from one sample in a study of blood T cell repertoires in COVID-19. TCRdb's table, derived via immunoSEQ multiplex PCR, lists solely in-frame clones and lacks some. The sample consists of 310,000 or so clones, roughly 88% of them appearing once. The specimen was peripheral blood. Receptors originate from a woman between 45 and 60 years old with acute or convalescent COVID-19. CDR3s include the opening cysteine and the closing phenylalanine or tryptophan. The D gene is left open where the match is weak. Size is stated for part of the rows, as once, few or many counts, or as a class when the clone is expanded.

j_call v_call clone_size d_call cdr3_nt cdr3_aa
TRBJ2-7 TRBV18 NA NA TGTGCCAGCTCACGTCAGGTGAAAAACGAGCAGTACTTC CASSRQVKNEQYF
TRBJ1-5 TRBV12-5 NA NA TGTGCTAGTGGTTTGGTTTGGGGTAGGGGTCAGCCCCAGCATTTT CASGLVWGRGQPQHF
TRBJ2-1 TRBV29-1 NA NA TGCAGCGCTGACCACGTCGGTGAGCAGTTCTTC CSADHVGEQFF
TRBJ2-1 TRBV20-1 NA NA TGCAGTGCTAGAGCAGTGGATGAGCAGTTCTTC CSARAVDEQFF
TRBJ2-7 TRBV7-2 NA TRBD2 TGTGCCAGCAGCCCCCGGGGGGGGTATTTCTCCTCCTACGAGCAGTACTTC CASSPRGGYFSSYEQYF
TRBJ2-3 TRBV7-8 NA TRBD1 TGTGCCAGCAGCTTAGCCCTAATCGGGGACAGGGGGCCCAATACGCAGTATTTT CASSLALIGDRGPNTQYF
TRBJ1-1 TRBV7-9 NA NA TGTGCCAGCAGCTTATTCGGGTCAGGGGTAAATGAAGCTTTCTTT CASSLFGSGVNEAFF
TRBJ2-7 TRBV27 NA TRBD1 TGTGCCAGCCGGGGGGACAGGGCTCCCTACGAGCAGTACTTC CASRGDRAPYEQYF
TRBJ2-7 TRBV6-4 NA TRBD2 TGTGCCAGCAGTGATGTATTCCTAGCGGGAGAAATAAACTACGAGCAGTACTTC CASSDVFLAGEINYEQYF
TRBJ1-4 TRBV6-5 NA NA TGTGCCAGCAGTACCTCAGGGGTCGCTAATGAAAAACTGTTTTTT CASSTSGVANEKLFF
TRBJ2-3 TRBV6-2/TRBV6-3 NA NA TGTGCCAGCAGTTACTCGATACTAATACCCGCAGATACGCAGTATTTT CASSYSILIPADTQYF
TRBJ1-1 TRBV5-1 NA TRBD1 TGCGCCAGCAGCAAGGACAGGGATAACATGAACACTGAAGCTTTCTTT CASSKDRDNMNTEAFF
TRBJ1-2 TRBV2 NA TRBD1 TGTGCCAGCAGAGATTGGACAGGGAACGGCTACACCTTC CASRDWTGNGYTF
TRBJ2-1 TRBV5-4 NA NA TGTGCCAGCAGCTTGCAGCGAACGTCCTCCTACAATGAGCAGTTCTTC CASSLQRTSSYNEQFF
TRBJ2-5 TRBV6-6 NA TRBD2 TGTGCCAGTATTCGAAGAACCGGACTAGCGTACGGGTACCAAGAGACCCAGTACTTC CASIRRTGLAYGYQETQYF
TRBJ1-2 TRBV7-3 NA TRBD1 TGTGCCAGCAGCCCACTTGGGACAGGGAACGTCTACACCTTC CASSPLGTGNVYTF
TRBJ2-7 TRBV5-1 NA TRBD2 TGCGCCAGCAGCCCCACCGGGGGGATCACCTACGAGCAGTACTTC CASSPTGGITYEQYF
TRBJ1-5 TRBV30 NA TRBD1 TGTGCCTGGAGTGTACGCCCCCCGGGACAGGGGTTGCAGCCCCAGCATTTT CAWSVRPPGQGLQPQHF
TRBJ2-7 TRBV27 NA TRBD2 TGTGCCAGCAGTTTAAGCCTAGCGGGAGAGAGGTACGAGCAGTACTTC CASSLSLAGERYEQYF
TRBJ2-1 TRBV7-3 NA TRBD2 TGTGCCAGCAGATCCGGGACTAGCATCTCCAATGAGCAGTTCTTC CASRSGTSISNEQFF
TRBJ2-7 TRBV18 NA NA TGTGCCAGCTCACGAGCGGTTAACGACTACGAGCAGTACTTC CASSRAVNDYEQYF
TRBJ2-2 TRBV5-1 NA TRBD2 TGCGCCAGCAGCCAGGGACTAGCGGGCACCGGGGAGCTGTTTTTT CASSQGLAGTGELFF
TRBJ2-1 TRBV27 NA NA TGTGCCAGCAGTTCCCCCGGGACTTTTTGGAATGAGCAGTTCTTC CASSSPGTFWNEQFF
TRBJ1-2 TRBV18 NA NA TGTGCCAGCTCACCAGACAGGCATCTCGGGGGCTACACCTTC CASSPDRHLGGYTF
TRBJ2-2 TRBV9 NA NA TGTGCCAGCAGCGTAGTTCTGAGCACCGGGGAGCTGTTTTTT CASSVVLSTGELFF
TRBJ1-5 TRBV15 NA NA TGTGCCACCAGCAAGCAGGGTAATCAGCCCCAGCATTTT CATSKQGNQPQHF
TRBJ2-7 TRBV28 NA TRBD2 TGTGCCAGCACCCCGACTAGCGGGAGGGCTACGGGGACCTACGAGCAGTACTTC CASTPTSGRATGTYEQYF
TRBJ1-2 TRBV6-5 few TRBD1 TGTGCCAGCAGTTGGACAGGGTTGGGGCTCGATGGCTACACCTTC CASSWTGLGLDGYTF
TRBJ2-2 TRBV24-1 NA NA TGTGCCACCAGTGATTTTTCAGGGGTACGGGCCGGGGAGCTGTTTTTT CATSDFSGVRAGELFF
TRBJ1-2 TRBV2 NA TRBD1 TGTGCCAGCAGCGGGGACAGGGTGTTTGGCTACACCTTC CASSGDRVFGYTF
TRBJ1-4 TRBV19 NA TRBD1 TGTGCCAGTAGTAAGGACAGGACCGATGAAAAACTGTTTTTT CASSKDRTDEKLFF
TRBJ1-4 TRBV6-6 NA NA TGTGCCAGCAGATTCCTTATTCAGGGGAAGGTTGAAAAACTGTTTTTT CASRFLIQGKVEKLFF
TRBJ2-1 TRBV24-1 NA TRBD2 TGTGCCACCAGTGATTTGATCTGGACTAGCGGGAGTTATCGGGGTAATGAGCAGTTCTTC CATSDLIWTSGSYRGNEQFF
TRBJ2-5 TRBV6-5 few NA TGTGCCAGCAGTTACTCGCCAGAAGAGACCCAGTACTTC CASSYSPEETQYF
TRBJ1-2 TRBV7-9 NA TRBD1 TGTGCCAGCAGCTACTCACAGGGGGGCTTCTATGGCTACACCTTC CASSYSQGGFYGYTF
TRBJ1-2 TRBV27 NA NA TGTGCCTCGCCCCCGGGGGGCTTCGGTGGCTACACCTTC CASPPGGFGGYTF
TRBJ2-5 TRBV4-2 NA TRBD1 TGTGCCAGCAGCCTTCACGAAACCGGGACAGGGGGCCGCGAGACCCAGTACTTC CASSLHETGTGGRETQYF
TRBJ1-6 TRBV7-2 NA TRBD1 TGTGCCAGCAGCCCGTCGGACAGGCGTTATAATTCACCCCTCCACTTT CASSPSDRRYNSPLHF
TRBJ2-5 TRBV12-3/TRBV12-4 NA TRBD2 TGTGCCAGCGGGAGGGCCGAAACCCAGTACTTC CASGRAETQYF
TRBJ1-6 TRBV6-1 NA TRBD1 TGTGCCAGCAGTGAAGCGGGGACAGTCTATAATTCACCCCTCCACTTT CASSEAGTVYNSPLHF
TRBJ2-7 TRBV7-8 NA NA TGTGCCAGCAGCTTAGTCGTCGGGAGCTCCTACGAGCAGTACTTC CASSLVVGSSYEQYF
TRBJ1-1 TRBV6-6 NA NA TGTGCCAGCAGTGTGGTCGGCGGGGGAGACACTGAAGCTTTCTTT CASSVVGGGDTEAFF
TRBJ2-1 TRBV7-3 NA TRBD2 TGTGCCAGCAGCCCGAGGGCTCTAGCGGATGACTACAATGAGCAGTTCTTC CASSPRALADDYNEQFF
TRBJ1-2 TRBV28 NA NA TGTGCCAGCAGTTTACCCGAAAGCGGTGGCTACACCTTC CASSLPESGGYTF
TRBJ2-7 TRBV4-3 NA TRBD2 TGCGCCAGCAGCCAATACAACTTAGCGGGCGAGCAGTACTTC CASSQYNLAGEQYF
TRBJ1-2 TRBV18 NA NA TGTGCCAGCTCATACGACAGGAGTTCTAACTATGGCTACACCTTC CASSYDRSSNYGYTF
TRBJ2-3 TRBV30 few NA TGTGCCTGGAATAAAAATACAGGGGTCCCCGGGGGAGATACGCAGTATTTT CAWNKNTGVPGGDTQYF
TRBJ2-5 TRBV29-1 NA NA TGCAGCTACCGCCATCTAGTATACCTCGAGACCCAGTACTTC CSYRHLVYLETQYF
TRBJ1-2 TRBV12-3/TRBV12-4 NA NA TGTGCCAGCAGTTTGGGTGGGGGGTATGGCTACACCTTC CASSLGGGYGYTF
TRBJ1-5 TRBV27 NA NA TGTGCCAGCAGTTTATCGGTCGGTAGCAATCAGCCCCAGCATTTT CASSLSVGSNQPQHF
TRBJ1-5 TRBV27 NA TRBD1 TGTGCCAGCAGTAGGTCCCGGGACAGGGTTGCTCAGCCCCAGCATTTT CASSRSRDRVAQPQHF
TRBJ2-2 TRBV11-1 NA NA TGTGCCAGCAGCTCCACTAGCACCGGGGAGCTGTTTTTT CASSSTSTGELFF